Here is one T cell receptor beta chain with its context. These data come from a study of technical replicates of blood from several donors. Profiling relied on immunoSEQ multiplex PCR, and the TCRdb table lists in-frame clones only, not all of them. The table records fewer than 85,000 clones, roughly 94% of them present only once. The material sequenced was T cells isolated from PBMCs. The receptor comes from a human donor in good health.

Here the CDR3 reads CASSLDVGSLNQPQHF. CDR3 DNA: TGTGCCAGCAGCTTAGACGTGGGTAGCCTAAATCAGCCCCAGCATTTT. V is TRBV7-2 and J is TRBJ1-5; D remains unclear. Between the trimmed V and J ends, which lost 1 base and 4 bases, there was a span of 14 bases. The CDR3 is 16 amino acids. Germline V gene data show CDR1 as SGHTA and CDR2 as FQGNSA.